This T cell receptor (beta chain) appears in the sequencing data of a study of blood T cell repertoires in COVID-19. The wider study: COVID-19 samples collected from the United States, Italy and Spain covered acute and convalescent phases. The analysed material was cDNA or gDNA that came from T cells, B-cell-depleted T cells, or PBMCs.

This clone was picked up a small number of times. Trimming took off 1 base at V and 4 bases at J, with 8 bases between the two ends. The germline V gene encodes CDR1 SEHNR and CDR2 FQNEAQ (reference sequence). CDR3 length equals 14 residues. In the authors' workflow: For nucleated cells, counts were estimated from reference gene primer amplification. Profiled with immunoSEQ multiplex PCR; TCRdb holds only in-frame clones, not every one. The DNA was the basis for D and trimming; V, J and clone size are from that table. The sample has tens of thousands of clones; about nine tenths are singletons. The sequenced sample was peripheral blood. This sequence was found in a human donor in a cohort sampled during active COVID-19. The rearrangement links TRBV7-9 to TRBJ1-5; D not certain. As DNA, the CDR3 is TGTGCCAGCAGCTTAGGGTTGGAGAATCAGCCCCAGCATTTT. Translating it yields CASSLGLENQPQHF. The full variable domain, with the rest looked up from reference TRBV7-9 and TRBJ1-5, is DTGVSQNPRHKITKRGQNVTFRCDPISEHNRLYWYRQTLGQGPEFLTYFQNEAQLEKSRLLSDRFSAERPKGSFSTLEIQRTEQGDSAMYLCASSLGLENQPQHFGDGTRLSIL.